This entry concerns a single T cell receptor (beta chain). The data were taken from a study of cytomegalovirus exposure and HLA in healthy donors. V was cut by 5 bases and J by 4 bases, with 27 bases left in between. Germline lookup yields CDR1 MNHEY and CDR2 SMNVEV (reference sequence). The CDR3 is 18 residues long. Both 60 Vbeta primers and 13 Jbeta primers went into the PCR. Here immunoSEQ multiplex PCR was the method, and the copy in TCRdb shows in-frame clones only, minus some. The table includes 95,000 to 150,000 clones, about 85% detected once. This clonotype was obtained from a man aged 18 to 35 in good health and CMV-seropositive. Source material: PBMCs. The V call is TRBV27, the J call TRBJ2-7; a possible D gene is TRBD1 (5 bases). CDR3 nucleotides: TGTGCCAGCAGTCCACTTCCCCCCGGACAAGCCCGAAGGTACGAGCAGTACTTC. Translated, it gives CASSPLPPGQARRYEQYF.